This T cell receptor (beta chain) was profiled in a study of cytomegalovirus exposure and HLA in healthy donors. Findings and limits, study-wide: Among TCR beta chains, those listed as cytomegalovirus-associated numbered under 200.

This CDR3 contains 13 residues. Germline V gives CDR1 SQVTM, CDR2 ANQGSEA. V was clipped by 3 bases and J by 2 bases, with 9 bases between them. Here immunoSEQ multiplex PCR was the method, and the copy in TCRdb shows in-frame clones only, minus some. The sample holds around 250,000 clones, around 87% seen once. With respect to this clone: Its antigen is not identified.

The receptor comes from a woman aged 18-30 years in good health and CMV-seronegative. What was sequenced was PBMCs. The chain has TRBV29-1 and TRBJ2-3; D ambiguous. The CDR3 loop reads CSVDPEITDTQYF. CDR3 coding DNA: TGCAGCGTTGACCCAGAAATCACAGATACGCAGTATTTT.